These 30 T cell receptor beta chains were all obtained from the same sample, sequenced in a study of blood T cell repertoires in COVID-19. The data were produced by immunoSEQ multiplex PCR, yet TCRdb's version contains in-frame clones alone and is incomplete. The sample records 290,000 or so clones, around 90% being singletons. Sequencing used PBMCs or T cells enriched from blood (not recorded which). Receptors originate from a woman aged 18-30 years with acute COVID-19.

This clone was recorded only once. The genes are TRBV9 and TRBJ1-2; D remains ambiguous. The CDR3 length is 11 residues. Trimming cost V 3 bases and J 8 bases, with 8 bases left between them. Germline V gene data show CDR1 as SGDLS and CDR2 as YYNGEE. Here the CDR3 reads CASSALEGYTF. The CDR3 nucleotides are TGTGCCAGCAGCGCCCTTGAGGGCTACACCTTC.

In its sample, this clone was seen once. The chain carries TRBV6-5 and TRBJ1-2; 7 nucleotides align to TRBD1. CDR3 size: 14 residues. With V trimmed by 5 bases and J by 6 bases, 9 bases remained unmatched. CDR1 is MNHEY, CDR2 SVGAGI, per germline. The CDR3 sequence is CASSNQGVRDGYTF. DNA for the CDR3: TGTGCCAGCAGTAATCAGGGGGTGCGGGATGGCTACACCTTC.

The chain uses TRBV28 and TRBJ2-7, with TRBD2 identical over 15 bases. V shed 3 bases, J shed 3 bases, and the junction held 6 bases outside the gene matches. The CDR3 runs to 17 residues. The V gene's germline CDR1 is MDHEN and CDR2 SYDVKM. CDR3 nucleotides: TGTGCCAGCAGTTTGGGACTAGCGGGAGGAGGTGGCTACGAGCAGTACTTC. This encodes CASSLGLAGGGGYEQYF.

The CDR3 loop reads CASSPVQGRGTEAFF. CDR3 bases: TGTGCCAGCTCACCGGTGCAGGGGCGAGGCACTGAAGCTTTCTTT. J is TRBJ1-1 and V is TRBV18; TRBD1 might be the D (6 bases). Trimming pared 3 bases from V and 4 bases from J, leaving 15 bases between. CDR1 is KGHSH, CDR2 LQKENI, per germline. CDR3 size: 15 residues.

The rearrangement uses TRBV2 and TRBJ1-1, with D possibly matching TRBD1 (6 bases). V shed 5 bases and J shed 2 bases, with 9 bases lying between them. The V gene's germline CDR1 is SNHLY and CDR2 FYNNEI. CDR3 length equals 13 residues. The CDR3 DNA reads TGTGCCAGCAGTCGGGACACCAACACTGAAGCTTTCTTT. It yields the protein CASSRDTNTEAFF.

The chain carries TRBV19 and TRBJ2-1; D unresolved. The CDR3 totals 15 residues. Per the germline V gene, CDR1 is LNHDA and CDR2 is SQIVND (reference sequence). Trimming left V 9 bases short and J 0 bases short, with 15 bases between. In DNA form, the CDR3 reads TGTGCCAGCAGACTTCAACAAAGCTCCTACAATGAGCAGTTCTTC. Its translation: CASRLQQSSYNEQFF.

The chain employs TRBV10-1 and TRBJ2-7, with 7 bases that match TRBD1. This CDR3 comprises 15 residues. The trim removed 8 bases at V and 2 bases at J, leaving 12 bases unmatched. Germline V gene lookup returns CDR1 WNHNN and CDR2 SYGVQD (reference sequence). CDR3 region: CASVPGQPRPYEQYF. In nucleotides, the CDR3 is TGCGCCAGCGTACCGGGACAGCCAAGACCCTACGAGCAGTACTTC.

The rearrangement uses TRBV15 and TRBJ2-1, with 11 bases identical to TRBD2. V trimming: 1 base; J trimming: 9 bases; junction bases outside the gene matches: 8. The germline V gene has CDR1 LNHNV and CDR2 YYDKDF (reference sequence). The CDR3 covers 16 residues. CDR3 nucleotides: TGTGCCACCAGCAGAGGACTAGCGGGACCTAACGGTGAGCAGTTCTTC. The encoded protein is CATSRGLAGPNGEQFF.

In nucleotides, the CDR3 is TGTGCCAGCAGCCAGACAGCGGGAGAAACCGGGGAGCTGTTTTTT. This translates into CASSQTAGETGELFF. V usage is TRBV3-1 (or the pseudogene TRBV3-2) and J usage is TRBJ2-2; 8 bases fit TRBD2. V shed 3 bases, J shed 5 bases, and the junction held 5 bases outside the gene matches. In germline, CDR1 is LGHDT, CDR2 YNNKEL (reference sequence). The CDR3 contains 15 residues.

CDR3 DNA: TGTGCCAGCAGTGAAGCGCTCGGGGTGAAGGGCAATCAGCCCCAGCATTTT. It codes for CASSEALGVKGNQPQHF. The rearrangement joins TRBV2 to TRBJ1-5; D gene uncertain. Germline CDR1 is SNHLY and CDR2 is FYNNEI. The CDR3 runs to 17 residues. The V and J ends lost 0 bases and 2 bases respectively, with 14 bases between them. The full variable domain, with the rest looked up from reference TRBV2 and TRBJ1-5, is EPEVTQTPSHQVTQMGQEVILRCVPISNHLYFYWYRQILGQKVEFLVSFYNNEISEKSEIFDDQFSVERPDGSNFTLKIRSTKLEDSAMYFCASSEALGVKGNQPQHFGDGTRLSIL.

CDR3 DNA: TGTGCCATCAGTGGGAACAGGGGGGAGGCCACTGAAGCTTTCTTT. This translates into CAISGNRGEATEAFF. The chain is built from TRBV10-3 and TRBJ1-1; 8 bases agree with TRBD1. The CDR3 loop spans 15 amino acids. The V gene's germline CDR1 is ENHRY and CDR2 SYGVKD. V lost 4 bases and J lost 4; bases outside the gene matches: 8.

The chain couples TRBV29-1 to TRBJ2-2, with 11 bases matching TRBD2. J lost 2 bases, V lost 1 base, and 6 bases had no gene match. This CDR3 spans 17 amino acids. Germline V lookup: CDR1 SQVTM, CDR2 ANQGSEA. The CDR3 sequence is CSVEGLAGGLNTGELFF. Written as DNA, the CDR3 is TGCAGCGTTGAAGGCCTAGCGGGAGGCCTAAACACCGGGGAGCTGTTTTTT.

This clone showed up just once. This sequence joins TRBV6-1 and TRBJ2-3, with 9 bases identical to TRBD2. The V and J ends lost 3 bases and 1 base, in that order; junction bases with no gene match: 5. CDR3 length: 16 residues. The V gene's germline CDR1 is MNHNS and CDR2 SASEGT. CDR3 nucleotides: TGTGCCAGCAGTGACAGGGCTAGCGGGGGCACAGATACGCAGTATTTT. Its protein is CASSDRASGGTDTQYF.

CDR3: CASILLDSGSGEQYF. CDR3 nucleotides: TGTGCCAGCATCCTGCTGGATAGCGGGAGTGGCGAGCAGTACTTC. The V call is TRBV7-9, the J call TRBJ2-7; 9 bases line up with TRBD2. The CDR3 totals 15 residues. V shed 7 bases and J 6 bases; nucleotides not matched to a gene: 13. From germline, CDR1 is SEHNR and CDR2 FQNEAQ (reference sequence). The whole variable domain, filled in from reference TRBV7-9 and TRBJ2-7, reads DTGVSQNPRHKITKRGQNVTFRCDPISEHNRLYWYRQTLGQGPEFLTYFQNEAQLEKSRLLSDRFSAERPKGSFSTLEIQRTEQGDSAMYLCASILLDSGSGEQYFGPGTRLTVT.

The chain has TRBV12-3 or TRBV12-4 and TRBJ2-1; 8 bases line up with TRBD2. Trimming removed 7 bases from V and 10 bases from J; junction bases left unmatched: 9. The CDR3 loop spans 13 amino acids. This CDR3 reads CASTPGLALEQFF. The CDR3 nucleotides read TGTGCCAGCACCCCAGGACTAGCTTTGGAGCAGTTCTTC.

The genes are TRBV6-5 and TRBJ1-1; D gene ambiguous. The CDR3 is 13 amino acids. The V gene's germline CDR1 is MNHEY and CDR2 SVGAGI. Deletions cut 7 bases from V and 9 bases from J, with 18 bases between. In DNA form, the CDR3 reads TGTGCCAGCAAACTAAGTACGGGGTTGAAAGCTTTCTTT. This codes for CASKLSTGLKAFF.

The gene calls are TRBV6-5 and TRBJ2-7, with 11 bases lining up with TRBD1. The V segment lost 5 bases and the J segment 0 bases; nucleotides outside the gene matches: 3. Germline assignment: CDR1 MNHEY and CDR2 SVGAGI. This CDR3 spans 15 amino acids. The chain's CDR3 is CASSIGTGGSYEQYF. In nucleotides, the CDR3 is TGTGCCAGCAGTATTGGGACAGGGGGCTCCTACGAGCAGTACTTC.

The chain has TRBV12-1 and TRBJ1-1; the listed D gene, TRBD1, was not tested against the DNA. TRBV12-1 constitutes a pseudogene. There are 15 residues in the CDR3. The DNA for the CDR3 is TGTGCCAGCAGCTCCAGGACAGGGAAAATGGGTGAAGCTTTCTTT. Translating it yields CASSSRTGKMGEAFF.

The chain has TRBV7-2 and TRBJ1-5, with 7 bases aligning to TRBD1. There are 14 residues in the CDR3. V was pared by 2 bases and J by 4 bases, with 2 bases of the junction left unmatched. CDR1 is SGHTA and CDR2 is FQGNSA in the germline V gene. The DNA of the CDR3 is TGTGCCAGCAGCTTACCGACAGGGAATCAGCCCCAGCATTTT. It is translated as CASSLPTGNQPQHF.

This chain uses TRBV18 with TRBJ1-2; 8 bases fit TRBD1. Germline V gene lookup returns CDR1 KGHSH and CDR2 LQKENI. CDR3 length: 20 amino acids. V lost 2 bases, J lost 0 bases, and 17 bases stayed unmatched. The chain's CDR3 is CASSPREPGQVPFPNYGYTF. CDR3 nucleotide sequence: TGTGCCAGCTCACCAAGAGAACCGGGACAGGTCCCTTTCCCTAACTATGGCTACACCTTC. Drawing the rest from reference TRBV18 and TRBJ1-2, the complete variable domain is NAGVMQNPRHLVRRRGQEARLRCSPMKGHSHVYWYRQLPEEGLKFMVYLQKENIIDESGMPKERFSAEFPKEGPSILRIQQVVRGDSAAYFCASSPREPGQVPFPNYGYTFGSGTRLTVV.

The rearrangement uses TRBV24-1 and TRBJ2-1; 11 nucleotides align to TRBD2. V was pared by 4 bases and J by 2 bases, with 3 bases of the junction left unmatched. Germline CDR1 reads KGHDR; CDR2 reads SFDVKD. The CDR3 totals 16 residues. CDR3 protein: CATSDPTSGTYNEQFF. The CDR3 DNA follows: TGTGCCACCAGTGACCCGACTAGCGGGACCTACAATGAGCAGTTCTTC.

This clone was seen a handful of times. The chain links TRBV9 to TRBJ2-7; maybe TRBD2 (6 bases). The V end was cut by 1 base, the J end by 2 bases, with 13 bases between. The CDR3 spans 15 residues. Germline CDR1 is SGDLS and CDR2 is YYNGEE. The CDR3 is CASSVYAGRPYEQYF. The DNA for the CDR3 is TGTGCCAGCAGCGTATACGCGGGAAGGCCCTACGAGCAGTACTTC. Looking up the rest from reference TRBV9 and TRBJ2-7 gives the full variable domain: DSGVTQTPKHLITATGQRVTLRCSPRSGDLSVYWYQQSLDQGLQFLIQYYNGEERAKGNILERFSAQQFPDLHSELNLSSLELGDSALYFCASSVYAGRPYEQYFGPGTRLTVT.

The rearrangement uses TRBV7-9 and TRBJ1-5; no firm D call. Trimming cost V 2 bases and J 6 bases, with 5 bases left between them. Germline V lookup: CDR1 SEHNR, CDR2 FQNEAQ (reference sequence). The CDR3 runs to 12 residues. The CDR3 loop is CASSLSLQPQHF. The CDR3 DNA reads TGTGCCAGCAGCTTAAGCCTTCAGCCCCAGCATTTT.

The rearrangement links TRBV6-1 to TRBJ1-2, with D possibly being TRBD1 (5 bases). Germline CDR1 is MNHNS and CDR2 is SASEGT. Between the trimmed V and J ends, which lost 1 base and 8 bases, there was a span of 17 bases. The CDR3 spans 15 residues. CDR3 protein: CASSEGVGAVFGYTF. The CDR3 DNA reads TGTGCCAGCAGTGAAGGGGTAGGGGCAGTTTTCGGCTACACCTTC.

The chain is built from TRBV5-6 and TRBJ2-2; D is perhaps TRBD1 (5 bases). The length of the CDR3 is 17 residues. Germline V lookup: CDR1 SGHDT, CDR2 YYEEEE. V lost 5 bases to trimming and J lost 2 bases, with 19 bases between them. DNA for the CDR3: TGTGCCAGCAGAGTGGCCCCGGACATAGTTAACACCGGGGAGCTGTTTTTT. It specifies CASRVAPDIVNTGELFF.

This chain's CDR3 is CASSKETGVRRSEQYF. The CDR3 nucleotides are TGTGCCAGCAGCAAAGAAACGGGAGTAAGAAGGAGCGAGCAGTACTTC. The rearrangement links TRBV21-1 to TRBJ2-7; the table's D call, TRBD2, was not checked against the DNA. TRBV21-1 constitutes a pseudogene. The CDR3 extends over 16 amino acids.

The chain joins TRBV29-1 to TRBJ2-7; 10 bases line up with TRBD2. The CDR3 contains 14 residues. In germline, CDR1 is SQVTM, CDR2 ANQGSEA. V lost 0 bases and J lost 7; bases outside the gene matches: 6. The CDR3 loop is CSVEEPGLAFEQYF. DNA of the CDR3: TGCAGCGTTGAAGAGCCGGGACTAGCGTTTGAGCAGTACTTC.

The chain joins TRBV28 to TRBJ2-1; 10 positions agree with TRBD2. The V gene end was trimmed by 4 bases and the J gene end by 1 base; junction bases not matched to a gene: 13. Germline-derived CDR1 and CDR2 are MDHEN and SYDVKM. CDR3 length: 19 amino acids. CDR3 DNA sequence: TGTGCCAGCAGTTCTTCCGGAGGACTAGCGGACGTTTCCTACAATGAGCAGTTCTTC. It is translated as CASSSSGGLADVSYNEQFF.

This rearrangement joins TRBV5-1 to TRBJ1-1; TRBD1 might be the D (6 bases). The V gene's germline CDR1 is SGHRS and CDR2 YFSETQ. Trimming stripped 0 bases from V and 11 bases from J, with 20 bases between. The CDR3 is 15 residues long. This chain's CDR3 is CASSLEDQGLSRAFF. CDR3 coding DNA: TGCGCCAGCAGCTTGGAGGACCAGGGGCTCTCCAGGGCTTTCTTT.

The chain carries TRBV5-4 and TRBJ2-1; the match to TRBD2 covers 14 bases. After removal of 4 bases from V and 5 bases from J, the junction contained 2 bases not matched to a gene. This CDR3 contains 15 residues. Germline V lookup: CDR1 SGHNT, CDR2 YYREEE (reference sequence). The CDR3 reads CASSLTSGGDNEQFF. CDR3 nucleotide sequence: TGTGCCAGCAGCCTGACTAGCGGGGGGGACAATGAGCAGTTCTTC.